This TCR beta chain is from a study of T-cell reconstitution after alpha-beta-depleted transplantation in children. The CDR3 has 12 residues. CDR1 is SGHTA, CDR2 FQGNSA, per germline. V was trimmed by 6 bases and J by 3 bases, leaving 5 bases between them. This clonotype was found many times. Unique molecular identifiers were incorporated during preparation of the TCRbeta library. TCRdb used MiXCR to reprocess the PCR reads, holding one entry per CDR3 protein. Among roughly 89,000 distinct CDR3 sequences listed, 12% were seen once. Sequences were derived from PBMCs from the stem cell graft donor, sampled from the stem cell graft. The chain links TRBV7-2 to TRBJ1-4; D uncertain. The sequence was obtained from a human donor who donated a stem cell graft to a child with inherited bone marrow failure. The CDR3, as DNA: TGTGCCAGCAGGCAACCTAATGAAAAACTGTTTTTT. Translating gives CASRQPNEKLFF.